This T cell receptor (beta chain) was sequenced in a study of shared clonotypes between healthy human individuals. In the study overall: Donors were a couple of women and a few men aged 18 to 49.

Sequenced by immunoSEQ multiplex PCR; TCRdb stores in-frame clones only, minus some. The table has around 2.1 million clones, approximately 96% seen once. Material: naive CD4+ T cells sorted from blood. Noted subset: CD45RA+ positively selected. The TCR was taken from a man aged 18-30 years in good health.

CDR3 in amino acids: CASTRRGTSGIGLRDTQYF. For the CDR3, the DNA is TGTGCCAGCACCCGTCGTGGGACTAGCGGGATCGGTCTCAGAGATACGCAGTATTTT. The gene calls are TRBV7-9 and TRBJ2-3; the match to TRBD2 covers 13 bases. V lost 7 bases to trimming and J lost 5 bases; unmatched junction nucleotides: 18. The germline gives CDR1 SEHNR, CDR2 FQNEAQ (reference sequence). This CDR3 is built from 19 residues.